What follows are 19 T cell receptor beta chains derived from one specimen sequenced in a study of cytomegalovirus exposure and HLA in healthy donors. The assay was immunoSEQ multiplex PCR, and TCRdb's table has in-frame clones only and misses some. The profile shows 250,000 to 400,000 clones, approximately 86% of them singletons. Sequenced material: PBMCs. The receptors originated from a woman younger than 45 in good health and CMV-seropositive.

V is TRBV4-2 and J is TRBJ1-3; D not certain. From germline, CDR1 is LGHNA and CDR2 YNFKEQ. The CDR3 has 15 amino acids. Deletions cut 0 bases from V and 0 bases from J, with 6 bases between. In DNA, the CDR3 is TGTGCCAGCAGCCAAGATTGGGGCTCTGGAAACACCATATATTTT. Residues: CASSQDWGSGNTIYF.

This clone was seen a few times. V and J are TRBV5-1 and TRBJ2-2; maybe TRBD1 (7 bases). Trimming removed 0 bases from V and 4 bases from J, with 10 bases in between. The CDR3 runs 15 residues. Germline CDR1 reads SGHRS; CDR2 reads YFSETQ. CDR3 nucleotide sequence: TGCGCCAGCAGCTTGGTCCAGGGGGGCACCGGGGAGCTGTTTTTT. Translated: CASSLVQGGTGELFF.

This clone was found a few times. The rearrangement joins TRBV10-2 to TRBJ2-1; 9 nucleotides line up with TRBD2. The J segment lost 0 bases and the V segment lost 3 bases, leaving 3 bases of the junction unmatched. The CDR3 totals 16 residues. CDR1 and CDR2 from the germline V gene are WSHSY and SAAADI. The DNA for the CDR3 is TGCGCCAGCAGTGATGGTAGCGGGGGCTCCTACAATGAGCAGTTCTTC. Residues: CASSDGSGGSYNEQFF.

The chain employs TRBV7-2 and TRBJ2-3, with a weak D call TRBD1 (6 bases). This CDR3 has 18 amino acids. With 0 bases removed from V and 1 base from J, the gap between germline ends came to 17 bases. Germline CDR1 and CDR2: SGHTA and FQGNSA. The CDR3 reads CASSLAGTIIGGTDTQYF. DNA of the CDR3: TGTGCCAGCAGCTTAGCCGGGACAATAATTGGGGGCACAGATACGCAGTATTTT.

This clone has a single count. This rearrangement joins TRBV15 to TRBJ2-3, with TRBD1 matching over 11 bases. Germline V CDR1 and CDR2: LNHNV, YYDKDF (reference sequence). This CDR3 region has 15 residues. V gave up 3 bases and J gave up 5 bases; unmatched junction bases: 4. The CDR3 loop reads CATSRGQGVQDTQYF. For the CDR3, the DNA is TGTGCCACCAGCAGGGGACAGGGGGTTCAAGATACGCAGTATTTT.

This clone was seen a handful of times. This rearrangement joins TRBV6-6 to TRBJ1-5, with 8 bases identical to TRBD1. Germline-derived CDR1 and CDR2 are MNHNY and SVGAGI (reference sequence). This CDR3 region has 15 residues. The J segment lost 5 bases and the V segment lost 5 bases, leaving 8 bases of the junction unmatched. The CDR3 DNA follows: TGTGCCAGCAGTCGACAGGGGAGTGAGTATCAGCCCCAGCATTTT. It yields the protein CASSRQGSEYQPQHF.

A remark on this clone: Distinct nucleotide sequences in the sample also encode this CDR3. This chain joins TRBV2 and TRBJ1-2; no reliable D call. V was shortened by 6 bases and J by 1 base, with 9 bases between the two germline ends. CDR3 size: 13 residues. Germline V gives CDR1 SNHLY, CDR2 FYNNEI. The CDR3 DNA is TGTGCCAGCAGCGCTGAAATTAACTATGGCTACACCTTC. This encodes CASSAEINYGYTF.

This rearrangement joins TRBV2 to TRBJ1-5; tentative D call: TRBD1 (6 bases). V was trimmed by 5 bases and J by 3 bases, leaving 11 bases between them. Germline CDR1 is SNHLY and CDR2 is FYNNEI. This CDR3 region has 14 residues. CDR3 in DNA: TGTGCCAGCAGTTCTAGGGGGACCAATCAGCCCCAGCATTTT. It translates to CASSSRGTNQPQHF.

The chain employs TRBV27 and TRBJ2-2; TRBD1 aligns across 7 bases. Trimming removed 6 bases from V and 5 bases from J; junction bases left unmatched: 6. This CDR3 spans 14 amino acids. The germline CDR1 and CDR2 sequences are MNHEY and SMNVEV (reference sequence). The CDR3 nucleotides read TGTGCCAGCAGACCGGGACAGAGAACCGGGGAGCTGTTTTTT. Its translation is CASRPGQRTGELFF.

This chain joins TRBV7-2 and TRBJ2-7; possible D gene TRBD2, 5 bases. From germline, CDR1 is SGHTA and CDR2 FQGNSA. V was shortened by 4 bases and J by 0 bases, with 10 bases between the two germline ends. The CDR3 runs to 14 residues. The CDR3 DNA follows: TGTGCCAGCAGCTGGGATAGCGCCTCCTACGAGCAGTACTTC. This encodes CASSWDSASYEQYF.

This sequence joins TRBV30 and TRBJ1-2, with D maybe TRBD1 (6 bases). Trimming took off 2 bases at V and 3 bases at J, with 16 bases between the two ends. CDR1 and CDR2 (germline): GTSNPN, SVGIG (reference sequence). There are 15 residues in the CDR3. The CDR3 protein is CAWSSPWGHDYGYTF. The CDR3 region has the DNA TGTGCCTGGAGTTCCCCATGGGGGCACGACTATGGCTACACCTTC.

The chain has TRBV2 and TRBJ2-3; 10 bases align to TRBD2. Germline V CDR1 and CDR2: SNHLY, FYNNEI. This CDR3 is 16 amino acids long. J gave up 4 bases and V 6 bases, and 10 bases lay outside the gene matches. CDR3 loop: CASRLMSGGASDTQYF. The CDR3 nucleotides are TGTGCCAGCAGGCTAATGAGCGGGGGGGCGTCAGATACGCAGTATTTT.

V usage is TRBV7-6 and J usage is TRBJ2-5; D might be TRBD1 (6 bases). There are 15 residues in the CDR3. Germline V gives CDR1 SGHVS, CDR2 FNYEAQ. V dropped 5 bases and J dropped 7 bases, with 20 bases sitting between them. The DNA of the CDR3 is TGTGCCAGCAGCCAAGCCGGACTGGGGGCGGGGACCCAGTACTTC. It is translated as CASSQAGLGAGTQYF.

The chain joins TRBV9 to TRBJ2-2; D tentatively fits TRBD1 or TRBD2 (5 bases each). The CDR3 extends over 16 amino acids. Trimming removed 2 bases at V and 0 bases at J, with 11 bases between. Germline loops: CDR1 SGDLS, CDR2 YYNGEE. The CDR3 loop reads CASSVEGIPNTGELFF. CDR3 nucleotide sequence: TGTGCCAGCAGCGTCGAGGGGATACCGAACACCGGGGAGCTGTTTTTT.

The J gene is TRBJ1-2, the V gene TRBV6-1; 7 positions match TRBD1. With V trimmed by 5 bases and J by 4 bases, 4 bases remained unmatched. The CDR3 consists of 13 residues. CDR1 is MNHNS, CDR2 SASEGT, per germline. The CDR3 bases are TGTGCCAGCAGTAAGGGACAGCCCTATGGCTACACCTTC. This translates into CASSKGQPYGYTF.

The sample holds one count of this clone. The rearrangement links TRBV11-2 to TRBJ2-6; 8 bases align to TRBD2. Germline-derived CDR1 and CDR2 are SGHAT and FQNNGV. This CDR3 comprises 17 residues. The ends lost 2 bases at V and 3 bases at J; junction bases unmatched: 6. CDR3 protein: CASSLSGGWSGANVLTF. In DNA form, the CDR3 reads TGTGCCAGCAGCTTAAGCGGGGGTTGGAGTGGGGCCAACGTCCTGACTTTC.

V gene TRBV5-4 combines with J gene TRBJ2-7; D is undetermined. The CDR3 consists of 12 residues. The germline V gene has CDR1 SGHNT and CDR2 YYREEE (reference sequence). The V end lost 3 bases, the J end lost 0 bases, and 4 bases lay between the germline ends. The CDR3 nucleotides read TGTGCCAGCAGCTCGGACTCCTACGAGCAGTACTTC. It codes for CASSSDSYEQYF.

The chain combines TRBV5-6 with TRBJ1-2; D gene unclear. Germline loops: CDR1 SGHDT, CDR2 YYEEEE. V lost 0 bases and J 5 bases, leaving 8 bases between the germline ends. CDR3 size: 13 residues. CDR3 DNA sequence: TGTGCCAGCAGCTTGGACAGTGTATATGGCTACACCTTC. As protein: CASSLDSVYGYTF. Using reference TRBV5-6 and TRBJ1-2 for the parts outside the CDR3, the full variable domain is DAGVTQSPTHLIKTRGQQVTLRCSPKSGHDTVSWYQQALGQGPQFIFQYYEEEERQRGNFPDRFSGHQFPNYSSELNVNALLLGDSALYLCASSLDSVYGYTFGSGTRLTVV.

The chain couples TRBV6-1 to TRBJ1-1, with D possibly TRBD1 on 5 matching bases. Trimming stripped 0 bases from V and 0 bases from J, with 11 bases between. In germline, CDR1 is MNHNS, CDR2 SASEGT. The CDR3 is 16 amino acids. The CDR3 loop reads CASSEALGRVNTEAFF. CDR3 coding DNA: TGTGCCAGCAGTGAAGCGCTGGGCAGGGTGAACACTGAAGCTTTCTTT.